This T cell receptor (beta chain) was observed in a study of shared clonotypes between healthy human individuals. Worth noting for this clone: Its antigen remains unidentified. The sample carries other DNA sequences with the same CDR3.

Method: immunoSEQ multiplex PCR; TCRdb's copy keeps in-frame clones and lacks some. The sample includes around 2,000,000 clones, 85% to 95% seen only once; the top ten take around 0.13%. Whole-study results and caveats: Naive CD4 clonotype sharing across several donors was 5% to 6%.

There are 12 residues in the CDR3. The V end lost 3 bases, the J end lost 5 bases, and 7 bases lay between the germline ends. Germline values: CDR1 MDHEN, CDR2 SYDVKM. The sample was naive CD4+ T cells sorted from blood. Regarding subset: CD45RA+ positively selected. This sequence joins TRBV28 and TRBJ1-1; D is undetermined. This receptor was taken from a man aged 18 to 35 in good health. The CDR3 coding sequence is TGTGCCAGCAGTTTTCTGTCTACTGAAGCTTTCTTT. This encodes CASSFLSTEAFF.